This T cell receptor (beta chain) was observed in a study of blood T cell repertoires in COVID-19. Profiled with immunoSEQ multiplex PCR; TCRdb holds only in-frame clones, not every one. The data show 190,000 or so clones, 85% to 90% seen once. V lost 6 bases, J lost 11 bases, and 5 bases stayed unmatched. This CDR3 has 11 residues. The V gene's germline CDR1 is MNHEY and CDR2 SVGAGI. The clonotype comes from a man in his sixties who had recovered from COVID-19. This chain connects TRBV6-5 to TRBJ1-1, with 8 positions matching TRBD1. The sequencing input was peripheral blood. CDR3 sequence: CASSRTGGAFF. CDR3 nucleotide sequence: TGTGCCAGCAGCCGAACAGGGGGGGCTTTCTTT.